Each of the 12 T cell receptor beta chains below was sequenced from the same sample in a study of identical twins. TCRdb itself ran the 5' RACE reads through MiXCR, one entry per CDR3 protein. The data hold 400,000 or so distinct CDR3 sequences, with roughly 9% observed a single time. The sample consisted of naive T cells sorted from blood. These receptor sequences come from a woman in her forties or fifties in good health.

The chain has TRBV11-2 and TRBJ2-7, with 7 bases fitting TRBD1. The CDR3 contains 16 residues. The V and J ends lost 5 bases and 3 bases, in that order; junction bases with no gene match: 13. The germline V gene encodes CDR1 SGHAT and CDR2 FQNNGV. CDR3 residues: CASSVLGTASIYEQYF. The CDR3 coding sequence is TGTGCCAGCAGCGTCTTGGGGACAGCATCAATCTACGAGCAGTACTTC.

This chain's CDR3 is CASSTEREGTYEQYF. Here the CDR3 DNA reads TGTGCCAGCAGCACGGAGCGGGAGGGAACCTACGAGCAGTACTTC. The rearrangement joins TRBV5-6 to TRBJ2-7, with TRBD2 matching over 10 bases. Germline assignment: CDR1 SGHDT and CDR2 YYEEEE. After removal of 4 bases from V and 2 bases from J, the junction contained 6 bases not matched to a gene. The CDR3 has 15 amino acids.

The table lists this clonotype with many counts. The V gene is TRBV10-3, the J gene TRBJ1-1; TRBD1 is a possible D gene (5 bases). The V end was cut by 0 bases, the J end by 3 bases, with 11 bases between. CDR3 length: 15 amino acids. Germline V gene data show CDR1 as ENHRY and CDR2 as SYGVKD. The CDR3 region is CAISESGGPYTEAFF. Written as DNA, the CDR3 is TGTGCCATCAGTGAGTCGGGGGGACCTTACACTGAAGCTTTCTTT.

This sequence joins TRBV6-1 and TRBJ1-5; 7 bases are shared with TRBD1. Germline loops: CDR1 MNHNS, CDR2 SASEGT. J was trimmed by 5 bases and V by 7 bases; bases with no gene match: 14. The length of the CDR3 is 16 residues. The DNA of the CDR3 is TGTGCCAGCATTCTCATCCAGACAGGGAAACATCAGCCCCAGCATTTT. This codes for CASILIQTGKHQPQHF.

The V and J genes are TRBV6-4 and TRBJ2-1; TRBD2 matches at 14 bases. Losses at the gene ends were 6 bases for V and 10 bases for J; bases not matched to a gene: 5. The CDR3 is made up of 14 amino acids. Germline V lookup: CDR1 MRHNA, CDR2 SNTAGT. In nucleotides, the CDR3 is TGTGCCAGCAGCGCGGGACTAGCGGGAGACGAGCAGTTCTTC. It is translated as CASSAGLAGDEQFF.

The chain employs TRBV19 and TRBJ1-1; possible D gene TRBD1, 5 bases. This CDR3 is 17 amino acids long. The germline CDR1 and CDR2 sequences are LNHDA and SQIVND (reference sequence). V lost 3 bases to trimming and J lost 0 bases, with 17 bases between them. CDR3 loop: CASSITEGIGMNTEAFF. In DNA, the CDR3 is TGTGCCAGTAGTATCACGGAGGGGATCGGGATGAACACTGAAGCTTTCTTT.

The chain links TRBV6-5 to TRBJ2-5, with TRBD1 matching over 7 bases. This CDR3 contains 15 residues. V dropped 5 bases and J dropped 2; count of bases not matched to a gene: 8. Germline loops: CDR1 MNHEY, CDR2 SVGAGI. CDR3 protein: CASSAWTGPQETQYF. CDR3 bases: TGTGCCAGCAGTGCCTGGACAGGCCCACAAGAGACCCAGTACTTC.

The chain employs TRBV6-6 and TRBJ1-1, with TRBD1 matching over 7 bases. The germline gives CDR1 MNHNY, CDR2 SVGAGI (reference sequence). This CDR3 region has 15 residues. V dropped 3 bases and J dropped 4; count of bases not matched to a gene: 8. DNA for the CDR3: TGTGCCAGCAGTTATACCGGGCAGGGGGTCACTGAAGCTTTCTTT. It yields the protein CASSYTGQGVTEAFF.

This clonotype was found many times. The genes are TRBV5-6 and TRBJ1-5; weak D call: TRBD1 (5 bases). The CDR3 runs 19 residues. Per germline, CDR1 SGHDT and CDR2 YYEEEE. Trimming left V 1 base short and J 6 bases short, with 26 bases between. CDR3 amino acids: CASSLYFPTGGAFTQPQHF. The CDR3 coding sequence is TGTGCCAGCAGCTTGTACTTTCCGACCGGCGGGGCTTTCACTCAGCCCCAGCATTTT.

This clonotype was counted at least ten times. The chain combines TRBV5-1 with TRBJ1-2, with D tentatively TRBD1 (5 bases). Trimming removed 0 bases at V and 2 bases at J, with 5 bases between. Looked up from germline, CDR1 is SGHRS and CDR2 is YFSETQ. This CDR3 spans 13 amino acids. CDR3 DNA: TGCGCCAGCAGCTTGGAGGGGAACTATGGCTACACCTTC. Encoded protein: CASSLEGNYGYTF.

The chain uses TRBV5-1 and TRBJ2-3; the D is unclear. Trimming removed 9 bases from V and 5 bases from J, with 16 bases in between. CDR3 length: 13 amino acids. Per germline, CDR1 SGHRS and CDR2 YFSETQ. CDR3 protein: CATHRGFGDTQYF. The CDR3 DNA follows: TGCGCCACCCATCGCGGTTTCGGAGATACGCAGTATTTT.

This clonotype was picked up a small number of times. The gene calls are TRBV20-1 and TRBJ2-7; D possibly uses TRBD1 or TRBD2 (5 bases each). Germline CDR1 reads DFQATT; CDR2 reads SNEGSKA (reference sequence). The CDR3 totals 15 residues. V lost 3 bases and J lost 5, with 20 bases in between. In nucleotides, the CDR3 is TGCAGTGCTAGCCCCCCTTGGGGGTTCAGTGACGAGCAGTACTTC. It codes for CSASPPWGFSDEQYF.